This T cell receptor beta chain was observed in a study of blood T cell repertoires in COVID-19. Germline V gives CDR1 MNHEY, CDR2 SVGEGT. The length of the CDR3 is 14 residues. V lost 2 bases and J 1 base, leaving 5 bases between the germline ends. Original methodology: By means of reference gene primer amplification, nucleated cell counts were estimated. Clones were sequenced by immunoSEQ multiplex PCR, and TCRdb holds only the in-frame ones, with some missing. The V and J calls and clone size were taken over from that table, and D and trimming were inferred from the DNA. The repertoire holds some 320,000 clones, with roughly 85% as singletons.

The sequencing sample was made of peripheral blood. This TCR was sampled from a human donor in a cohort sampled during active COVID-19. The chain couples TRBV6-2 or TRBV6-3 to TRBJ2-2; D gene uncertain. CDR3 protein: CASSYQMNTGELFF. CDR3 DNA: TGTGCCAGCAGTTACCAAATGAACACCGGGGAGCTGTTTTTT.